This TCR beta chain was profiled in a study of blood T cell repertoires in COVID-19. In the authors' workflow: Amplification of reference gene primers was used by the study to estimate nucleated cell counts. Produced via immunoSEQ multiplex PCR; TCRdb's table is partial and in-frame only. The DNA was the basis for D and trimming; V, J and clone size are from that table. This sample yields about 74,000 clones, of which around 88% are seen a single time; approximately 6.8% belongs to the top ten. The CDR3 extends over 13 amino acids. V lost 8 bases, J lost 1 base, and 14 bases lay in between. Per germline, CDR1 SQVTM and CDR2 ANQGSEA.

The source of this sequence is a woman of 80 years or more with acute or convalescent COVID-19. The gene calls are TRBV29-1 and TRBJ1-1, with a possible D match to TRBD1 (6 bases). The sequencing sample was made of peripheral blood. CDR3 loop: CSSLRRGNTEAFF. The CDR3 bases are TGCAGCTCATTGCGCAGGGGGAACACTGAAGCTTTCTTT.